These 10 T cell receptor beta chains originate from one sample sequenced in a study of cytomegalovirus exposure and HLA in healthy donors. Primers for the PCR totalled 60 Vbeta and 13 Jbeta. Some clones are missing from TCRdb's copy, which holds only in-frame ones; the method was immunoSEQ multiplex PCR. This table holds around 53,000 clones, around 70% found once. What was sequenced was PBMCs. The receptors were gathered from a young man in good health and CMV-seronegative.

The chain combines TRBV9 with TRBJ2-2, with 7 bases fitting TRBD2. Losses at the gene ends were 0 bases for V and 6 bases for J; bases not matched to a gene: 5. The CDR3 runs to 15 residues. Germline CDR1 and CDR2: SGDLS and YYNGEE. CDR3 in amino acids: CASSVGGGSAGELFF. DNA of the CDR3: TGTGCCAGCAGCGTAGGGGGCGGGAGTGCCGGGGAGCTGTTTTTT.

The V and J genes are TRBV28 and TRBJ1-5, with a possible D match to TRBD1 (5 bases). V was pared by 8 bases and J by 7 bases, with 15 bases between. The CDR3 contains 13 residues. Germline V CDR1 and CDR2: MDHEN, SYDVKM. CDR3 bases: TGTGCCAGCCTCGAGACAGTGGGGCAGCCCCAGCATTTT. It encodes CASLETVGQPQHF.

The chain employs TRBV6-5 and TRBJ2-7, with 10 nucleotides matching TRBD1. The length of the CDR3 is 14 residues. J lost 1 base, V lost 6 bases, and 3 bases had no gene match. The germline V gene encodes CDR1 MNHEY and CDR2 SVGAGI. As DNA, the CDR3 is TGTGCCAGCAGGGGACAGGGGTTATCCTACGAGCAGTACTTC. It translates to CASRGQGLSYEQYF.

The rearrangement uses TRBV10-3 and TRBJ1-6; maybe TRBD1 (6 bases). The V and J ends lost 4 bases and 13 bases respectively, with 14 bases between them. CDR3 length: 13 residues. Per germline, CDR1 ENHRY and CDR2 SYGVKD. CDR3 protein: CAISAYPGGPLHF. As DNA, the CDR3 is TGTGCCATCAGTGCCTACCCGGGGGGCCCCCTCCACTTT.

V is TRBV28 and J is TRBJ2-7, with D possibly TRBD2 on 6 matching bases. Per the germline V gene, CDR1 is MDHEN and CDR2 is SYDVKM. The ends were cut back, 1 base at V and 6 bases at J, with 19 bases in the middle. This CDR3 has 16 residues. In DNA, the CDR3 is TGTGCCAGCAGTTTATCCGGCGGGAACCGTCACGGCGAGCAGTACTTC. This gives the protein CASSLSGGNRHGEQYF.

The V and J genes are TRBV9 and TRBJ2-3; D is perhaps TRBD1 (5 bases). This CDR3 has 13 amino acids. Germline V gives CDR1 SGDLS, CDR2 YYNGEE. Trimming left V 2 bases short and J 13 bases short, with 17 bases between. The CDR3 DNA follows: TGTGCCAGCAGCGTCACGTCTGAGACAGAAGAGTATTTT. Its protein is CASSVTSETEEYF.

V usage is TRBV4-3 and J usage is TRBJ2-7; TRBD2 agrees at 10 bases. The CDR3 is 19 amino acids. Trimming took 4 bases from V and 2 from J; bases not matched to a gene: 17. Germline values: CDR1 LGHNA, CDR2 YSLEER. The chain's CDR3 is CASSPGGGSGRAGTYEQYF. In nucleotides, the CDR3 is TGCGCCAGCAGCCCGGGCGGGGGGAGCGGGAGGGCCGGGACCTACGAGCAGTACTTC.

The CDR3, as DNA: TGTGCCAGCAGCCAAGCAGGACTAGCGGGGTCCTACAATGAGCAGTTCTTC. As protein: CASSQAGLAGSYNEQFF. This chain joins TRBV7-9 and TRBJ2-1; TRBD2 matches at 12 bases. The CDR3 covers 17 residues. The J segment lost 1 base and the V segment lost 5 bases, leaving 6 bases of the junction unmatched. Per the germline V gene, CDR1 is SEHNR and CDR2 is FQNEAQ (reference sequence). Full variable domain (rest looked up from reference TRBV7-9 and TRBJ2-1): DTGVSQNPRHKITKRGQNVTFRCDPISEHNRLYWYRQTLGQGPEFLTYFQNEAQLEKSRLLSDRFSAERPKGSFSTLEIQRTEQGDSAMYLCASSQAGLAGSYNEQFFGPGTRLTVL.

This clone showed up just a few times. The chain recombines TRBV13 with TRBJ2-7; 7 bases are a match to TRBD2. This CDR3 comprises 15 residues. Per germline, CDR1 PRHDT and CDR2 FYEKMQ (reference sequence). J was trimmed by 6 bases and V by 1 base; bases with no gene match: 9. The CDR3: CASSLEDREASEQYF. The CDR3 DNA is TGTGCCAGCAGCTTAGAAGACCGGGAGGCCTCCGAGCAGTACTTC. Looking up the rest from reference TRBV13 and TRBJ2-7 gives the full variable domain: AAGVIQSPRHLIKEKRETATLKCYPIPRHDTVYWYQQGPGQDPQFLISFYEKMQSDKGSIPDRFSAQQFSDYHSELNMSSLELGDSALYFCASSLEDREASEQYFGPGTRLTVT.

In this sample, this clone turned up a few times. The V call is TRBV28, the J call TRBJ2-3; D perhaps matches TRBD1 (6 bases). Trimming pared 6 bases from V and 11 bases from J, leaving 12 bases between. Germline CDR1 MDHEN, CDR2 SYDVKM. The CDR3 covers 11 residues. CDR3 coding DNA: TGTGCCAGCAGGATACAGGGCGGGCAGTATTTT. This sequence encodes CASRIQGGQYF. The full variable domain, its missing parts supplied by reference TRBV28 and TRBJ2-3, is DVKVTQSSRYLVKRTGEKVFLECVQDMDHENMFWYRQDPGLGLRLIYFSYDVKMKEKGDIPEGYSVSREKKERFSLILESASTNQTSMYLCASRIQGGQYFGPGTRLTVL.